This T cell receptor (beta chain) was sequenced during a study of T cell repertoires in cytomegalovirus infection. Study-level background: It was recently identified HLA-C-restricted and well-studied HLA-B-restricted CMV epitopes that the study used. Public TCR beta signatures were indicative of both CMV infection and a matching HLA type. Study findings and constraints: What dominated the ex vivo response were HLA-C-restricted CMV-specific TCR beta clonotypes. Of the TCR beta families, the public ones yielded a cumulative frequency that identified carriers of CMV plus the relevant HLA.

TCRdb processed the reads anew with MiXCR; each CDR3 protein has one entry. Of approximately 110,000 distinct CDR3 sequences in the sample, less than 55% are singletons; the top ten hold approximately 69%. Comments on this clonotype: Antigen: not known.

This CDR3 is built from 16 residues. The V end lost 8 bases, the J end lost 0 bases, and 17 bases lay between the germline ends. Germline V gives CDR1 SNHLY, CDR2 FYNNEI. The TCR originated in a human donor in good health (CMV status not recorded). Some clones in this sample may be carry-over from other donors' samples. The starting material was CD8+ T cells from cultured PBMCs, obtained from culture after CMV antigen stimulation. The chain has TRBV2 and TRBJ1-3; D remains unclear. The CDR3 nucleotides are TGTGCCAGCGCTTCCGGACGGAAGGTCTCTGGAAACACCATATATTTT. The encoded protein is CASASGRKVSGNTIYF.